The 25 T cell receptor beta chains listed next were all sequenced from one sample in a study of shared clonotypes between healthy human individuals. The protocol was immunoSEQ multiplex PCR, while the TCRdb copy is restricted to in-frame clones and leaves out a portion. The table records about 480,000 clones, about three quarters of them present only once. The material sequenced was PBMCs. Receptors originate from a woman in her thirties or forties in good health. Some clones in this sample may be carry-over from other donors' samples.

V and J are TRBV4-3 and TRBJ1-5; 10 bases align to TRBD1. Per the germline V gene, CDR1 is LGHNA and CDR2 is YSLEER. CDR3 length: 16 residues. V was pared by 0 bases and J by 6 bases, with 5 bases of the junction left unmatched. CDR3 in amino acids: CASSQEPTGGGQPQHF. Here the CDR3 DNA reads TGCGCCAGCAGCCAAGAACCGACAGGGGGCGGTCAGCCCCAGCATTTT.

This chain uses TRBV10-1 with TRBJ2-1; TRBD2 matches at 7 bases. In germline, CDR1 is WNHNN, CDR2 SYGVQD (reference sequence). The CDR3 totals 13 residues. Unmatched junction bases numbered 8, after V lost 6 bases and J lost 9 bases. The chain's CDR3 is CASSRTGGGEQFF. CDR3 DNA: TGCGCCAGCAGCAGGACGGGCGGGGGTGAGCAGTTCTTC.

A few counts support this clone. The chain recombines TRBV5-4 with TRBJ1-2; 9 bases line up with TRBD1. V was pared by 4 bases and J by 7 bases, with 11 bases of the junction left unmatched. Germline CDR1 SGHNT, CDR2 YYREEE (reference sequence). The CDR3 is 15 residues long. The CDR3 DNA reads TGTGCCAGCAGCAGTCCGGACACAGGGGGCCGTGGCTACACCTTC. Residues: CASSSPDTGGRGYTF.

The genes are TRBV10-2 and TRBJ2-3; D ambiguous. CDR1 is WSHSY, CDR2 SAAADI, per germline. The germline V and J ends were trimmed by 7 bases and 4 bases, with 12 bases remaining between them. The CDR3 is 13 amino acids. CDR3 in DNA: TGCGCCAGCATTAATGACATCTCAGATACGCAGTATTTT. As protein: CASINDISDTQYF.

The CDR3 sequence: CASSLADSGNTIYF. The CDR3 region has the DNA TGTGCCAGCAGCTTGGCAGACTCTGGAAACACCATATATTTT. The chain has TRBV5-4 and TRBJ1-3, with D unresolved. Trimming pared 0 bases from V and 0 bases from J, leaving 4 bases between. Germline lookup yields CDR1 SGHNT and CDR2 YYREEE (reference sequence). The CDR3 runs to 14 residues.

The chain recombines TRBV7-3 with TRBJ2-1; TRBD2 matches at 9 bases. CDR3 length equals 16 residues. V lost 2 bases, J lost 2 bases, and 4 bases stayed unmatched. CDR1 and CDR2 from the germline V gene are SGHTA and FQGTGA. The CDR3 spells CASSLSREGPYNEQFF. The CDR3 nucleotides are TGTGCCAGCAGCTTATCGCGGGAGGGACCCTACAATGAGCAGTTCTTC.

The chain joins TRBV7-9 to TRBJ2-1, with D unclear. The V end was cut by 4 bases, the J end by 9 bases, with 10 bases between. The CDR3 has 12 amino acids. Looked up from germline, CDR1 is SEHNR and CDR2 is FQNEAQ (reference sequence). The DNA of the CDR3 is TGTGCCAGCAGCTACGGCCAGGCTGAGCAGTTCTTC. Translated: CASSYGQAEQFF.

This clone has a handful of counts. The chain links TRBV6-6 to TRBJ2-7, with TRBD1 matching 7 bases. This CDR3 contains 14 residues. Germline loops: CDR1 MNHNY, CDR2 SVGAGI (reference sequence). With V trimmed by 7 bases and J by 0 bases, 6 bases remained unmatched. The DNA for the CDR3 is TGTGCCAGCAAACCGGACAGGAGCTCCTACGAGCAGTACTTC. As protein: CASKPDRSSYEQYF.

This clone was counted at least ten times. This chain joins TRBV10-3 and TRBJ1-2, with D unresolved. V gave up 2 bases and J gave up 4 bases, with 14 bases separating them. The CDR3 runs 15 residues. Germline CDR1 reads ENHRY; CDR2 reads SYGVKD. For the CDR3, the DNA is TGTGCCATCAGTGAGAGGCAGCCCGCTGGCTATGGCTACACCTTC. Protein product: CAISERQPAGYGYTF.

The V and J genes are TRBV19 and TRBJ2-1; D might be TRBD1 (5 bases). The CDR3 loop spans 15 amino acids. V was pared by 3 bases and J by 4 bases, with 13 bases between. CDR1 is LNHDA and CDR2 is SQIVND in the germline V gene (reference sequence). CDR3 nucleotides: TGTGCCAGTAGTATCGGGCAGGGCACTTACAATGAGCAGTTCTTC. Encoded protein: CASSIGQGTYNEQFF.

The CDR3 region is CASSEFGQETQYF. For the CDR3, the DNA is TGTGCCAGCAGTGAGTTCGGCCAAGAGACCCAGTACTTC. The chain combines TRBV2 with TRBJ2-5; no clear D gene. From germline, CDR1 is SNHLY and CDR2 FYNNEI. V dropped 3 bases and J dropped 1 base, with 6 bases sitting between them. The CDR3 is 13 amino acids.

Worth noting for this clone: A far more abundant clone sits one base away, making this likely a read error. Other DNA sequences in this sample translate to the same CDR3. CDR3 amino acids: CASSLGTGVEDTEAFF. For the CDR3, the DNA is TGTGCCAGCAGCTTGGGGACAGGGGTTGAGGACACTGAGGCTTTCTTT. The chain uses TRBV7-9 and TRBJ1-1; 10 bases align to TRBD1. From germline, CDR1 is SEHNR and CDR2 FQNEAQ (reference sequence). The CDR3 has 16 residues. The full variable domain, in which reference TRBV7-9 and TRBJ1-1 provide the parts outside the CDR3, is DTGVSQNPRHKITKRGQNVTFRCDPISEHNRLYWYRQTLGQGPEFLTYFQNEAQLEKSRLLSDRFSAERPKGSFSTLEIQRTEQGDSAMYLCASSLGTGVEDTEAFFGQGTRLTVV.

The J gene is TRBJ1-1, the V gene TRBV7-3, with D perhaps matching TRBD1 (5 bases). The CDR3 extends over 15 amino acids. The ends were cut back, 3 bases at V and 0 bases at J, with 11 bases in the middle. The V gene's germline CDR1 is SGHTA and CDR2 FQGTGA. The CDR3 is CASSLGPGLNTEAFF. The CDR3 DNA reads TGTGCCAGCAGCTTGGGGCCGGGGCTGAACACTGAAGCTTTCTTT.

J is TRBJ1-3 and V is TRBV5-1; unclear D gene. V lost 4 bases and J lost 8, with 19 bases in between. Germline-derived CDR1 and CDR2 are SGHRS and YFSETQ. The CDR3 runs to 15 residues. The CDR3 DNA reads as TGCGCCAGCAGCCTCGAAAGACCTTTCGGGCACACCATATATTTT. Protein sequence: CASSLERPFGHTIYF.

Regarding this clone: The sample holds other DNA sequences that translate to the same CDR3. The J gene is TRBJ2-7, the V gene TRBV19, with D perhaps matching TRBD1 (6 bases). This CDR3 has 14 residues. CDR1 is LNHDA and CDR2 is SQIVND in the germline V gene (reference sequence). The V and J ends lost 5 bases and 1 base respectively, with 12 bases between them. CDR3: CASSPQTGSYEQYF. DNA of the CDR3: TGTGCCAGTAGTCCGCAAACAGGGTCCTACGAGCAGTACTTC.

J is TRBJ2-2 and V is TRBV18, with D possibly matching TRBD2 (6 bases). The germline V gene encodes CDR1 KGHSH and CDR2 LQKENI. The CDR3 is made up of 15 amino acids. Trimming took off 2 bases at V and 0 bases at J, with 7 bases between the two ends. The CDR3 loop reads CASSPIAANTGELFF. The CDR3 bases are TGTGCCAGCTCACCAATAGCGGCGAACACCGGGGAGCTGTTTTTT.

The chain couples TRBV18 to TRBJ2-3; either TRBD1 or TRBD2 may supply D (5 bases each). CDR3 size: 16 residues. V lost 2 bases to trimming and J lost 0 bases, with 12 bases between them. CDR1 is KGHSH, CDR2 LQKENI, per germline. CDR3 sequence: CASSPSMGVSTDTQYF. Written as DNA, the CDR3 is TGTGCCAGCTCACCATCGATGGGGGTTAGCACAGATACGCAGTATTTT. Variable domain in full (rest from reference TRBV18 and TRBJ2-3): NAGVMQNPRHLVRRRGQEARLRCSPMKGHSHVYWYRQLPEEGLKFMVYLQKENIIDESGMPKERFSAEFPKEGPSILRIQQVVRGDSAAYFCASSPSMGVSTDTQYFGPGTRLTVL.

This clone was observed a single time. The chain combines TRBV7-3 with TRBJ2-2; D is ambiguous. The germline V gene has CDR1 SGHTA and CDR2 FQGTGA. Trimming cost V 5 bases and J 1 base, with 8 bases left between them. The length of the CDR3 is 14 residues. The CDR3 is CASSGTVNTGELFF. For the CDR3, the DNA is TGTGCCAGCAGCGGCACGGTGAACACCGGGGAGCTGTTTTTT.

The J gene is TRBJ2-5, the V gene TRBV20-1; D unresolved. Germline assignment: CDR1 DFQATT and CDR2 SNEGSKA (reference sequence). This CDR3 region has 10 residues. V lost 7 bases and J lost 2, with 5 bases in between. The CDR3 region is CSGQQETQYF. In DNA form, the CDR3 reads TGCAGTGGCCAACAAGAGACCCAGTACTTC.

The CDR3 loop is CASSLNGGSLDTQYF. Here the CDR3 DNA reads TGTGCCAGCAGCTTAAATGGCGGGAGTCTAGATACGCAGTATTTT. The chain recombines TRBV7-3 with TRBJ2-3, with 7 bases aligning to TRBD2. CDR1 and CDR2 (germline): SGHTA, FQGTGA. The CDR3 extends over 15 amino acids. V lost 1 base and J lost 5; bases outside the gene matches: 6.

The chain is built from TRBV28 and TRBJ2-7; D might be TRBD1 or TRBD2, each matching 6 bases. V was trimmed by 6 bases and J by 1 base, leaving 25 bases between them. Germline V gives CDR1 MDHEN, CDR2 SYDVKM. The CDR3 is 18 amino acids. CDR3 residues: CASRPQTRGVGRSYEQYF. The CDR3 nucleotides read TGTGCCAGCAGACCTCAAACAAGGGGGGTGGGGAGGTCCTACGAGCAGTACTTC. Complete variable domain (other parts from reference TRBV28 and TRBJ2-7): DVKVTQSSRYLVKRTGEKVFLECVQDMDHENMFWYRQDPGLGLRLIYFSYDVKMKEKGDIPEGYSVSREKKERFSLILESASTNQTSMYLCASRPQTRGVGRSYEQYFGPGTRLTVT.

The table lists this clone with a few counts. Written as DNA, the CDR3 is TGTGCCAGCAGCGTTCAAGCGGGTGCCCGAAATGAGCAGTTCTTC. Translating it yields CASSVQAGARNEQFF. The genes are TRBV9 and TRBJ2-1; a weak D match, TRBD2 (6 bases). The CDR3 length is 15 residues. Germline CDR1 reads SGDLS; CDR2 reads YYNGEE. The V and J ends lost 2 bases and 7 bases respectively, with 16 bases between them.

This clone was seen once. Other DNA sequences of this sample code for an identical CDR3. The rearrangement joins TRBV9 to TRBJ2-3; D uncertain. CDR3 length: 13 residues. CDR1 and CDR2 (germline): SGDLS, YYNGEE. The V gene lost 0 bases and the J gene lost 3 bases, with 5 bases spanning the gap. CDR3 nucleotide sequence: TGTGCCAGCAGCGTAGACAGAACAGATACGCAGTATTTT. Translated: CASSVDRTDTQYF.

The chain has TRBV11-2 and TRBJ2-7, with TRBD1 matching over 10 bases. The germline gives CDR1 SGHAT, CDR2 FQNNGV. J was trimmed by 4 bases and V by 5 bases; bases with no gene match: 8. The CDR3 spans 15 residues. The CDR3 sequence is CASSVRQGAGYEQYF. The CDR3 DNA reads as TGTGCCAGCAGCGTAAGACAGGGGGCGGGTTACGAGCAGTACTTC. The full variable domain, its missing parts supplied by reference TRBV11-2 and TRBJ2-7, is EAGVAQSPRYKIIEKRQSVAFWCNPISGHATLYWYQQILGQGPKLLIQFQNNGVVDDSQLPKDRFSAERLKGVDSTLKIQPAKLEDSAVYLCASSVRQGAGYEQYFGPGTRLTVT.

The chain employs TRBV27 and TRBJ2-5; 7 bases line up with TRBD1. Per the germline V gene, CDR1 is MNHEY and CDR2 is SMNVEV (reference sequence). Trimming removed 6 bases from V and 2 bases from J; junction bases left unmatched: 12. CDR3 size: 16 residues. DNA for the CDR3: TGTGCCAGCAGCCGGGCCCGGACAGGTAGACAAGAGACCCAGTACTTC. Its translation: CASSRARTGRQETQYF.